The text below deals with one T cell receptor (beta chain). Primers targeting TRAV and TRBV primed first-strand cDNA, covering alpha and beta chains. TCRs underwent 20 PCR cycles of amplification with a constant-region primer and V-primer adapter. Isolated mRNA underwent amplification via in vitro transcription. Using its own MiXCR run on the reads, TCRdb lists one record per CDR3 protein. Counted here are 15,000 to 20,000 distinct CDR3 sequences, approximately 63% occurring once; the ten biggest clones make up 5.5% to 7%. Germline V gene lookup returns CDR1 SGHKS and CDR2 YYEKEE (reference sequence). This CDR3 has 14 amino acids. Germline trimming cut 7 bases from V and 3 bases from J; bases unmatched to any gene: 6. The data were obtained in a study of low-dose radiotherapy and immunotherapy resistance in tumors. Study overall: A dose of 0.5 Gy per fraction was delivered to Cohort 1 every 2 weeks, for a total of 6.5 Gy. The study gave Cohort 2 1 Gy per fraction every two weeks, totaling 13 Gy over 26 weeks.

Those who qualified had advanced solid tumors (lacking tumor-infiltrating lymphocytes). The chain combines TRBV5-5 with TRBJ2-2; 7 bases are shared with TRBD2. The clonotype comes from a human donor with advanced metastatic prostate, ovarian, gallbladder or colorectal cancer (not recorded which). This table probably holds off-target reads from a library built for another chain. CDR3: CASLREVHTGELFF. DNA for the CDR3: TGTGCCAGCCTCCGGGAGGTCCACACCGGGGAGCTGTTTTTT.